Below are 17 T cell receptor beta chains sequenced from a single sample in a study of identical twins. TCRdb re-called the 5' RACE reads through MiXCR, storing one row per CDR3 protein. Of around 1.7 million distinct CDR3 sequences listed, about 31% are singletons. The sequenced sample consisted of cord blood. These receptors originate from a newborn girl in good health.

In this sample, this clonotype turned up many times. This chain links TRBV20-1 with TRBJ2-3; D gene uncertain. Trimming removed 8 bases at V and 8 bases at J, with 14 bases between. The CDR3 covers 11 residues. CDR1 and CDR2 (germline): DFQATT, SNEGSKA (reference sequence). The CDR3 DNA is TGCAGTTCCCTCCAGGATTTTACGCAGTATTTT. It specifies CSSLQDFTQYF.

The chain joins TRBV2 to TRBJ1-5; no firm D call. The CDR3 covers 14 residues. V shed 8 bases and J shed 0 bases, with 11 bases lying between them. In germline, CDR1 is SNHLY, CDR2 FYNNEI. The CDR3 reads CASSGSYSNQPQHF. The CDR3 DNA sequence: TGTGCCAGCTCGGGATCGTATAGCAATCAGCCCCAGCATTTT.

This clonotype showed up just a few times. This chain joins TRBV4-2 and TRBJ2-5; D assignment may be TRBD1 or TRBD2 (5 bases each). Germline V lookup: CDR1 LGHNA, CDR2 YNFKEQ. The V end lost 4 bases, the J end lost 0 bases, and 21 bases lay between the germline ends. The CDR3 contains 18 residues. The CDR3 DNA reads TGTGCCAGCAGCCCAAAATCACCGGGACCATCGTACCAAGAGACCCAGTACTTC. Translation gives CASSPKSPGPSYQETQYF.

This chain joins TRBV19 and TRBJ2-4; TRBD2 is a possible D gene (6 bases). The J call may be mistaken, given a closer DNA end match to TRBJ2-7. Germline V lookup: CDR1 LNHDA, CDR2 SQIVND (reference sequence). The CDR3 totals 15 residues. The CDR3 coding sequence is TGTGCCAGTAGTATAGTGGCGGGACCCTCCTACGAGCAGTACTTC. It is translated as CASSIVAGPSYEQYF.

This clonotype was seen many times. The junction differs from germline at one of its ends, possibly a read error. This chain joins TRBV4-1 and TRBJ2-1; no reliable D call. This CDR3 has 12 residues. CDR1 MGHRA and CDR2 YSYEKL come from the germline V gene. CDR3 in DNA: TGTGCCAGCAGCCAAGAGTACAATGAGCAGTTCTTC. This encodes CASSQEYNEQFF.

This clonotype was counted between two and nine times. This chain connects TRBV27 to TRBJ1-2; weak D call: TRBD1 (5 bases). V was pared by 3 bases and J by 5 bases, with 19 bases between. The CDR3 contains 16 residues. Germline V gene lookup returns CDR1 MNHEY and CDR2 SMNVEV (reference sequence). Here the CDR3 reads CASSFARGRGTYGYTF. CDR3 in DNA: TGTGCCAGCAGTTTCGCCCGGGGTAGAGGGACTTATGGCTACACCTTC.

The chain is built from TRBV7-9 and TRBJ2-1, with a possible D match to TRBD2 (6 bases). Germline CDR1 reads SEHNR; CDR2 reads FQNEAQ (reference sequence). This CDR3 is 16 amino acids long. The V end lost 2 bases, the J end lost 3 bases, and 14 bases lay between the germline ends. In DNA, the CDR3 is TGTGCCAGCAGCTTATCGGGGGTTTGGTTCTACAATGAGCAGTTCTTC. It encodes CASSLSGVWFYNEQFF.

This chain joins TRBV7-2 and TRBJ2-7; D is ambiguous. Trimming removed 5 bases at V and 3 bases at J, with 17 bases between. CDR3 length: 15 amino acids. CDR1 SGHTA and CDR2 FQGNSA come from the germline V gene. The CDR3 nucleotides are TGTGCCAGCAGCCCATCCCTCCCTAATTACTACGAGCAGTACTTC. This gives the protein CASSPSLPNYYEQYF.

In this sample, this clonotype turned up a few times. As DNA, the CDR3 is TGTGCCAGCAGTGAACGGCGGGACTTCTACAATGAGCAGTTCTTC. Its translation is CASSERRDFYNEQFF. The chain has TRBV6-1 and TRBJ2-1; the D gene is possibly TRBD2 (6 bases). Germline CDR1 is MNHNS and CDR2 is SASEGT. The CDR3 covers 15 residues. V was cut by 2 bases and J by 3 bases, with 11 bases left in between.

In DNA, the CDR3 is TGTGCCAGCAGCTTTGGATCGCGGGAGTTTCGCTACGAGCAGTACTTC. Its translation is CASSFGSREFRYEQYF. The rearrangement uses TRBV7-2 and TRBJ2-4; 7 bases fit TRBD2. TRBJ2-7 explains the end of the DNA better; the J call may be wrong. CDR3 length equals 16 residues. Germline-derived CDR1 and CDR2 are SGHTA and FQGNSA.

CDR3 sequence: CATMAGGSYTF. Here the CDR3 DNA reads TGTGCCACCATGGCAGGGGGCAGCTACACCTTC. This sequence joins TRBV24-1 and TRBJ1-2; the match to TRBD1 covers 8 bases. With 8 bases clipped from V and 9 bases from J, the junction kept 4 bases outside the gene matches. Germline V gene data show CDR1 as KGHDR and CDR2 as SFDVKD. The CDR3 consists of 11 residues.

This clonotype was seen more than once but under ten times. CDR3 amino acids: CSAGQGGGYTF. CDR3 DNA sequence: TGCAGCGCTGGACAGGGGGGCGGCTACACCTTC. The V gene is TRBV29-1, the J gene TRBJ1-2, with 10 bases fitting TRBD1. The V gene's germline CDR1 is SQVTM and CDR2 ANQGSEA. CDR3 size: 11 residues. V lost 7 bases, J lost 8 bases, and 4 bases stayed unmatched.

This clonotype has more than one count but fewer than ten. This sequence joins TRBV7-2 and TRBJ2-2; D is uncertain. V shed 4 bases and J shed 3 bases, with 3 bases lying between them. This CDR3 region has 12 residues. Germline CDR1 is SGHTA and CDR2 is FQGNSA. The CDR3 DNA reads TGTGCCAGCAGCTACTACACCGGGGAGCTGTTTTTT. It specifies CASSYYTGELFF.

This clonotype occurred a few times. This chain's CDR3 is CASTLAGGTYNEQFF. The CDR3 DNA is TGTGCCAGCACCCTAGCGGGGGGGACCTACAATGAGCAGTTCTTC. The chain combines TRBV28 with TRBJ2-1; 12 bases line up with TRBD2. Germline V gene lookup returns CDR1 MDHEN and CDR2 SYDVKM. This CDR3 is built from 15 residues. Germline trimming cut 7 bases from V and 2 bases from J; bases unmatched to any gene: 3.

This clonotype came up a few times. The chain is built from TRBV7-2 and TRBJ2-1; TRBD2 aligns across 11 bases. CDR1 SGHTA and CDR2 FQGNSA come from the germline V gene. The CDR3 is 16 residues long. V lost 5 bases, J lost 3 bases, and 6 bases stayed unmatched. The CDR3 sequence is CASSETLAGGYNEQFF. The CDR3 DNA reads TGTGCCAGCAGCGAGACCCTAGCGGGGGGCTACAATGAGCAGTTCTTC.

The rearrangement links TRBV27 to TRBJ1-1, with 7 bases lining up with TRBD1. The CDR3 is 14 amino acids. The junction had 8 bases not matched to a gene; V was cut back by 10 bases and J by 0 bases. CDR1 and CDR2 from the germline V gene are MNHEY and SMNVEV (reference sequence). As DNA, the CDR3 is TGTGCCACACAGGGGATCCTTATGAACACTGAAGCTTTCTTT. It codes for CATQGILMNTEAFF.

This clonotype came up a few times. This chain links TRBV11-2 with TRBJ1-2, with a weak D call TRBD1 (5 bases). Germline lookup yields CDR1 SGHAT and CDR2 FQNNGV. Trimming stripped 0 bases from V and 2 bases from J, with 10 bases between. This CDR3 is 15 amino acids long. The CDR3 bases are TGTGCCAGCAGCTTAGAGGCCAGGGAGAACTATGGCTACACCTTC. It encodes CASSLEARENYGYTF. The full variable domain, with the rest looked up from reference TRBV11-2 and TRBJ1-2, is EAGVAQSPRYKIIEKRQSVAFWCNPISGHATLYWYQQILGQGPKLLIQFQNNGVVDDSQLPKDRFSAERLKGVDSTLKIQPAKLEDSAVYLCASSLEARENYGYTFGSGTRLTVV.